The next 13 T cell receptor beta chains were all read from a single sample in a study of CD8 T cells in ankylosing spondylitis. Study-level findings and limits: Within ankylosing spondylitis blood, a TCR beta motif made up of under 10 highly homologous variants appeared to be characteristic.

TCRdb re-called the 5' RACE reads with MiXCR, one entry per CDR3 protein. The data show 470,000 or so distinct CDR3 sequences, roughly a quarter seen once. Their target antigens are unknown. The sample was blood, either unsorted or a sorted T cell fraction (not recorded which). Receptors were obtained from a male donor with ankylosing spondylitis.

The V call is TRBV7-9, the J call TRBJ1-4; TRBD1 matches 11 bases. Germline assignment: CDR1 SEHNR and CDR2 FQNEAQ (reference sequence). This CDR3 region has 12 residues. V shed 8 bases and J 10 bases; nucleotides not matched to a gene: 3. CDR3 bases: TGTGCCAGCGGCGGGACAGGGGGAAAACTGTTTTTT. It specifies CASGGTGGKLFF.

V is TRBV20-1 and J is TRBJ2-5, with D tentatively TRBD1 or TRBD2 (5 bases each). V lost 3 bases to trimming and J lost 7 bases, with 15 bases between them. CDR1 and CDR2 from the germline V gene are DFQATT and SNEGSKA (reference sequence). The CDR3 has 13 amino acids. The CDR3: CSASSRDAGTQYF. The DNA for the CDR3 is TGCAGTGCTAGCTCCCGGGACGCAGGGACCCAGTACTTC.

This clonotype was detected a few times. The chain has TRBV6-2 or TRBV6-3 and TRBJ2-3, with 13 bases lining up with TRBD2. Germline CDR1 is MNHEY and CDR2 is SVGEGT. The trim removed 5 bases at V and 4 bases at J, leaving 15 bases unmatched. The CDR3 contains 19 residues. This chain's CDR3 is CASSKKAGLAGVFADTQYF. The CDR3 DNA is TGTGCCAGCAGTAAGAAGGCCGGACTAGCGGGAGTTTTCGCAGATACGCAGTATTTT.

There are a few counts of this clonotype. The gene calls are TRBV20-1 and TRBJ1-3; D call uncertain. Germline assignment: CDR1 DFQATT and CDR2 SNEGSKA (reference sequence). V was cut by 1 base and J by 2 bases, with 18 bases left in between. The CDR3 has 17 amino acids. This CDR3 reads CSARVPLSTVPGNTIYF. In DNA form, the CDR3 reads TGCAGTGCTAGAGTGCCCCTATCAACAGTCCCTGGAAACACCATATATTTT.

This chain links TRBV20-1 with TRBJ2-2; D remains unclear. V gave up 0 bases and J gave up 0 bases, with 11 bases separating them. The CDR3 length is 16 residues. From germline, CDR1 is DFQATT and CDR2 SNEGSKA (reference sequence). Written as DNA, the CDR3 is TGCAGTGCTAGAGATTTGAGCAGGCCGAACACCGGGGAGCTGTTTTTT. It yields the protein CSARDLSRPNTGELFF.

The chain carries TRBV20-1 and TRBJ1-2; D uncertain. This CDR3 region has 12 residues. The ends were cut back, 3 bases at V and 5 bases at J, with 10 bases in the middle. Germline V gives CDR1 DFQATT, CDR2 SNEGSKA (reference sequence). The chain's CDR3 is CSARLGEYGYTF. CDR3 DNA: TGCAGTGCTAGGTTGGGCGAATATGGCTACACCTTC.

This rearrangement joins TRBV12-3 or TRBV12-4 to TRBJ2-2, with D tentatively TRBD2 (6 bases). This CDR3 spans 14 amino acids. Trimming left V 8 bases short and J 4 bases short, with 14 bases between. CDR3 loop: CASVRGGSTGELFF. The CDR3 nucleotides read TGTGCCAGCGTTCGCGGAGGGAGCACCGGGGAGCTGTTTTTT.

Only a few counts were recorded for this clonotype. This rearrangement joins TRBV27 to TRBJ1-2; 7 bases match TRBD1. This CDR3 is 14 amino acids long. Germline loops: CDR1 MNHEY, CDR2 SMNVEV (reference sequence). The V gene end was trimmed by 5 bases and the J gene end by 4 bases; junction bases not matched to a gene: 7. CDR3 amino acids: CASSPYRGVYGYTF. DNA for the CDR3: TGTGCCAGCAGTCCTTACAGGGGAGTCTATGGCTACACCTTC.

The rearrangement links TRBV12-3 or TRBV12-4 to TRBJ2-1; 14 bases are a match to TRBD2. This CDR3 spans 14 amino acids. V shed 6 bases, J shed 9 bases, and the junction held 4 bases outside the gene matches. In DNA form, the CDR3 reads TGTGCCAGCAGAGGACTAGCGGGGGGCGGTGAGCAGTTCTTC. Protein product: CASRGLAGGGEQFF.

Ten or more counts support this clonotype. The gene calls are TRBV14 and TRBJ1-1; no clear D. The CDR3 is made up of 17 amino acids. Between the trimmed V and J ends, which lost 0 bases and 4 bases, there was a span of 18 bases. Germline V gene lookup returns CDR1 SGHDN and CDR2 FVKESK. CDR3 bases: TGTGCCAGCAGCCAAGATCTAGGATGGGAGGGTGCCACTGAAGCTTTCTTT. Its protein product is CASSQDLGWEGATEAFF.

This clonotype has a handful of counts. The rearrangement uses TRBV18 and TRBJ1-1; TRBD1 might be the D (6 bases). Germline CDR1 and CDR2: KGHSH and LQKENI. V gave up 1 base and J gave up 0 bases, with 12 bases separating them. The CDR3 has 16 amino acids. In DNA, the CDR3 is TGTGCCAGCTCACCACTGAATGGACAGATGAACACTGAAGCTTTCTTT. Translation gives CASSPLNGQMNTEAFF.

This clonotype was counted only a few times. The CDR3 nucleotides are TGTGCCACCAGTGATTCCTCAGGGTACACAGATACGCAGTATTTT. Translated: CATSDSSGYTDTQYF. This rearrangement joins TRBV24-1 to TRBJ2-3; maybe TRBD1 (5 bases). The germline V and J ends were trimmed by 2 bases and 2 bases, with 10 bases remaining between them. Germline V gives CDR1 KGHDR, CDR2 SFDVKD. The CDR3 sequence is 15 residues long.

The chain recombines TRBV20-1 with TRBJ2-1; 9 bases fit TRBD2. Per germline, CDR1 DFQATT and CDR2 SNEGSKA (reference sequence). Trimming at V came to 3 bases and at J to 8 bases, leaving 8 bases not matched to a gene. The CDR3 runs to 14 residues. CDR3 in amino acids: CSARFSGSNDEQFF. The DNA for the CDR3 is TGCAGTGCTAGGTTTAGCGGGAGTAATGATGAGCAGTTCTTC.